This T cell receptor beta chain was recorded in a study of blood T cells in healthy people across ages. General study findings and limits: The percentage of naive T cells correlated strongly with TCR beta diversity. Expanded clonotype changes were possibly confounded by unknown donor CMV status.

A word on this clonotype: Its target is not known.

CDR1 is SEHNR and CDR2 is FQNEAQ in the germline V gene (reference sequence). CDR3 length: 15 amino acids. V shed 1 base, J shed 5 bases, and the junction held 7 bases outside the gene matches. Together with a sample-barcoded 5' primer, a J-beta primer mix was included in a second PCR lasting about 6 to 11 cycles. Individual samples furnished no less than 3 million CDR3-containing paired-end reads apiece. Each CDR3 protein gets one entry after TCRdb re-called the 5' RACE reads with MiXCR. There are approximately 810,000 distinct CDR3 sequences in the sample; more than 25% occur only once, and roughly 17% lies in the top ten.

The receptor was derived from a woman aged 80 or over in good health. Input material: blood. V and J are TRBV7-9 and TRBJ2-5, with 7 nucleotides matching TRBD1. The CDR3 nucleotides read TGTGCCAGCAGCTTAGGCCCAGGGGGTCGCGAGACCCAGTACTTC. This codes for CASSLGPGGRETQYF.